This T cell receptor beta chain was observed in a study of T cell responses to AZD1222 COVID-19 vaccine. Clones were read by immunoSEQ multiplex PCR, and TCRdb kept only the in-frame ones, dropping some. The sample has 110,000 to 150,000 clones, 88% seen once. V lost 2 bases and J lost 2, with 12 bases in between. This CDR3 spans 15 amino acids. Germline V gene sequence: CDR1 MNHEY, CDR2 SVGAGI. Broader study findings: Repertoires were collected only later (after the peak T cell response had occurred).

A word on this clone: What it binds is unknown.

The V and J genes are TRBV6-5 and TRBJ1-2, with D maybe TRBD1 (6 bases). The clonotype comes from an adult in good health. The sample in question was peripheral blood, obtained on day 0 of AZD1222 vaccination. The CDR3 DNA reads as TGTGCCAGCAGTTACGAGGGGGTCGCCAACTATGGCTACACCTTC. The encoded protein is CASSYEGVANYGYTF.